The 18 T cell receptor beta chains below were found in one sample sequenced in a study of T cell changes during pregnancy in multiple sclerosis. Sequencing was performed with immunoSEQ multiplex PCR; in TCRdb, only in-frame clones are kept and a portion is missing. The sample holds 70,000 to 75,000 clones, 70% to 90% seen once. Material: peripheral blood, obtained before pregnancy. These receptors were taken from a female donor with multiple sclerosis, enrolled in a pregnancy study.

The rearrangement joins TRBV6-5 to TRBJ1-2, with 9 bases lining up with TRBD1. J gave up 8 bases and V 0 bases, and 7 bases lay outside the gene matches. There are 15 residues in the CDR3. The germline V gene encodes CDR1 MNHEY and CDR2 SVGAGI. The CDR3 nucleotides read TGTGCCAGCAGTTACTCCGGGACAGGGTTGAAGGGCTACACCTTC. The encoded protein is CASSYSGTGLKGYTF.

V usage is TRBV29-1 and J usage is TRBJ2-5, with 15 bases identical to TRBD2. This CDR3 region has 13 residues. Unmatched junction bases numbered 1, after V lost 7 bases and J lost 4 bases. Per the germline V gene, CDR1 is SQVTM and CDR2 is ANQGSEA. The CDR3 DNA sequence: TGCAGCGCGGGACTAGCGGGAGGAGAGACCCAGTACTTC. Translation: CSAGLAGGETQYF.

This chain connects TRBV19 to TRBJ1-5; D is possibly TRBD1 (6 bases). Trimming removed 2 bases at V and 4 bases at J, with 15 bases between. The CDR3 contains 16 residues. Per the germline V gene, CDR1 is LNHDA and CDR2 is SQIVND (reference sequence). CDR3 region: CASSITSGRGNQPQHF. The CDR3 coding sequence is TGTGCCAGTAGTATAACCTCTGGCAGGGGAAATCAGCCCCAGCATTTT.

This chain joins TRBV4-2 and TRBJ2-3; a possible D gene is TRBD2 (7 bases). CDR1 is LGHNA, CDR2 YNFKEQ, per germline. The V end lost 1 base, the J end lost 5 bases, and 19 bases lay between the germline ends. The CDR3 is made up of 17 amino acids. CDR3 region: CASSQGMRTGGQDTQYF. The CDR3 nucleotides are TGTGCCAGCAGCCAAGGGATGAGGACCGGGGGGCAAGATACGCAGTATTTT.

V gene TRBV6-5 combines with J gene TRBJ2-7; TRBD2 aligns across 8 bases. This CDR3 has 14 residues. Germline loops: CDR1 MNHEY, CDR2 SVGAGI. Losses at the gene ends were 5 bases for V and 1 base for J; bases not matched to a gene: 4. The CDR3 sequence: CASSLTSVSYEQYF. The DNA for the CDR3 is TGTGCCAGCAGTCTGACTAGCGTATCCTACGAGCAGTACTTC.

The chain carries TRBV30 and TRBJ2-7; TRBD2 might be the D (6 bases). This CDR3 contains 12 residues. From germline, CDR1 is GTSNPN and CDR2 SVGIG (reference sequence). V shed 1 base and J shed 2 bases, with 6 bases lying between them. The CDR3 loop is CAWSAGAYEQYF. Written as DNA, the CDR3 is TGTGCCTGGAGTGCGGGGGCCTACGAGCAGTACTTC.

This sequence joins TRBV2 and TRBJ2-1, with D possibly being TRBD1 (5 bases). The germline CDR1 and CDR2 sequences are SNHLY and FYNNEI. The CDR3 totals 13 residues. The germline V and J ends were trimmed by 4 bases and 5 bases, with 9 bases remaining between them. The DNA for the CDR3 is TGTGCCAGCAGTGCAGACAGAGACAATGAGCAGTTCTTC. Its protein is CASSADRDNEQFF.

Points on this clone: The same CDR3 also results from other DNA sequences found in this sample. This chain uses TRBV19 with TRBJ2-7, with 12 bases matching TRBD2. This CDR3 has 13 amino acids. Germline trimming cut 8 bases from V and 2 bases from J; bases unmatched to any gene: 1. Germline CDR1 LNHDA, CDR2 SQIVND (reference sequence). The CDR3 sequence is CASRTSGTYEQYF. The CDR3 DNA sequence: TGTGCCAGTCGGACTAGCGGGACCTACGAGCAGTACTTC.

The chain combines TRBV28 with TRBJ2-3; 7 bases agree with TRBD1. CDR1 and CDR2 (germline): MDHEN, SYDVKM. The CDR3 length is 16 residues. V dropped 5 bases and J dropped 0; count of bases not matched to a gene: 8. CDR3 DNA sequence: TGTGCCAGCAGTGTCATAGGGGGCCCCAGCACAGATACGCAGTATTTT. Translated, it gives CASSVIGGPSTDTQYF.

This chain uses TRBV30 with TRBJ2-5; 8 bases align to TRBD1. The CDR3 spans 11 residues. Germline values: CDR1 GTSNPN, CDR2 SVGIG (reference sequence). In DNA, the CDR3 is TGTGCTCATCAGGACAGGGCGACCCAGTACTTC. Its translation is CAHQDRATQYF. Full variable domain (rest looked up from reference TRBV30 and TRBJ2-5): SQTIHQWPATLVQPVGSPLSLECTVEGTSNPNLYWYRQAAGRGLQLLFYSVGIGQISSEVPQNLSASRPQDRQFILSSKKLLLSDSGFYLCAHQDRATQYFGPGTRLLVL.

The gene calls are TRBV30 and TRBJ2-5; 13 nucleotides match TRBD2. V trimming: 8 bases; J trimming: 5 bases; junction bases outside the gene matches: 8. Germline V gene sequence: CDR1 GTSNPN, CDR2 SVGIG (reference sequence). The CDR3 extends over 14 amino acids. Here the CDR3 DNA reads TGTGCCCGCCGACTAGCGGGGGGCGGGGAGACCCAGTACTTC. Protein: CARRLAGGGETQYF.

J is TRBJ2-7 and V is TRBV6-5; 10 bases agree with TRBD1. The CDR3 is 15 residues long. V dropped 5 bases and J dropped 3; count of bases not matched to a gene: 7. CDR1 and CDR2 (germline): MNHEY, SVGAGI. The CDR3 bases are TGTGCCAGCAGTACACGGGACAGGGGTAACTACGAGCAGTACTTC. Protein product: CASSTRDRGNYEQYF.

Written as DNA, the CDR3 is TGTGCCAGCAGTCACGGACAGGGACCCTACGAGCAGTACTTC. This sequence encodes CASSHGQGPYEQYF. The genes are TRBV27 and TRBJ2-7; 8 nucleotides align to TRBD1. Germline assignment: CDR1 MNHEY and CDR2 SMNVEV (reference sequence). The CDR3 is made up of 14 amino acids. J was trimmed by 2 bases and V by 5 bases; bases with no gene match: 5.

The chain links TRBV6-6 to TRBJ1-5; TRBD1 matches at 7 bases. The CDR3 length is 15 residues. Per the germline V gene, CDR1 is MNHNY and CDR2 is SVGAGI (reference sequence). The V segment lost 7 bases and the J segment 4 bases; nucleotides outside the gene matches: 10. CDR3 amino acids: CASNPGQASNQPQHF. Here the CDR3 DNA reads TGTGCCAGCAATCCCGGACAGGCGAGTAATCAGCCCCAGCATTTT.

The rearrangement uses TRBV29-1 and TRBJ1-5; D not resolved. This CDR3 is built from 12 residues. Germline CDR1 is SQVTM and CDR2 is ANQGSEA. V was trimmed by 5 bases and J by 7 bases, leaving 12 bases between them. The CDR3 sequence is CSVRTYGQPQHF. The CDR3 DNA reads as TGCAGCGTTCGAACCTACGGGCAGCCCCAGCATTTT.

J is TRBJ1-1 and V is TRBV7-9; TRBD1 might be the D (6 bases). This CDR3 contains 14 residues. V was cut by 4 bases and J by 4 bases, with 13 bases left in between. Germline V CDR1 and CDR2: SEHNR, FQNEAQ (reference sequence). The CDR3 sequence is CASSSPQGVTEAFF. In DNA form, the CDR3 reads TGTGCCAGCAGCTCCCCACAGGGAGTCACTGAAGCTTTCTTT.

This clone came up once. The rearrangement links TRBV30 to TRBJ2-5; TRBD1 agrees at 7 bases. Germline-derived CDR1 and CDR2 are GTSNPN and SVGIG (reference sequence). The CDR3 sequence is 15 residues long. V lost 0 bases, J lost 6 bases, and 10 bases stayed unmatched. The chain's CDR3 is CAWSVPTGVIKTQYF. For the CDR3, the DNA is TGTGCCTGGAGTGTCCCCACAGGGGTAATAAAGACCCAGTACTTC.

The chain combines TRBV19 with TRBJ2-5; 8 bases map to TRBD2. The CDR3 has 15 amino acids. Germline CDR1 LNHDA, CDR2 SQIVND (reference sequence). The junction had 8 bases not matched to a gene; V was cut back by 6 bases and J by 2 bases. The CDR3 protein is CASSTGGGTQETQYF. Written as DNA, the CDR3 is TGTGCCAGTAGCACCGGGGGGGGGACGCAAGAGACCCAGTACTTC.